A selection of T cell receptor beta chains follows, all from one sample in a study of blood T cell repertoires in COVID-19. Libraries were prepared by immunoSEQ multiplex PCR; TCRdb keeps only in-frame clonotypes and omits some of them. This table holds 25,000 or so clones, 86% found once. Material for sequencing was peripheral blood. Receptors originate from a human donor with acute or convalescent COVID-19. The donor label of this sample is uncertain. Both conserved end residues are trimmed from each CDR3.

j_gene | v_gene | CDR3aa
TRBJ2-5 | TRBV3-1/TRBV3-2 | ASSPSGQTETQY
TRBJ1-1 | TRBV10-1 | ASSGGGEAF
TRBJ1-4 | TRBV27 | ASSLYPGQGRNEKLF
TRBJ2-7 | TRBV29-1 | SVRELAYEQY
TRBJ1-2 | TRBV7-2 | ASSLRQGNYGYT
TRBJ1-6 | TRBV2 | ASSGIDRVYSPLH
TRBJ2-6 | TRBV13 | ASSLRTPGANVLT
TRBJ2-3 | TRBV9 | ASSPPPGGADTQY
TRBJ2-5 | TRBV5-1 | ASSLGTSGRETQY
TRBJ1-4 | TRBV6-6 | ASSYSTGLANEKLF
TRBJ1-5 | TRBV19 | ASSIDVRFSNQPQH
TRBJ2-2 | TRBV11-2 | ASSLDYPGPGGPGELF
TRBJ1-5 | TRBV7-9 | ASSSGTGGNQPQH
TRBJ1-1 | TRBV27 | ASSSFQVNTEAF
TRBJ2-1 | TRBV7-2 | ASIPAGGYNEQF
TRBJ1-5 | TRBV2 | ASSRDRNSNQPQH
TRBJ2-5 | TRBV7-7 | ASSQGLAGAGETQY
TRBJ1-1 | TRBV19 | ASTPARLTEAF
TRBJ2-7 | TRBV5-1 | ASSLAETDLYEQY
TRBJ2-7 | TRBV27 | ASSLGHSTLISYEQY
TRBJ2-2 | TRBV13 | ASSTRRQGGNTGELF
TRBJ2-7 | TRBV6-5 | ASRREGGAYEQY
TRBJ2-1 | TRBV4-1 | ASSQRDWLYNEQF
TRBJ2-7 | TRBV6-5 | ASSLTDRGYEQY
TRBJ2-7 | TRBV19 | ASKRIAGQGEQY
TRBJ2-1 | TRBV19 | ASSINRDSYNEQF
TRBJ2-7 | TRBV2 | ASTVPSGGREQY
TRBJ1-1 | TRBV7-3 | ASSLVLGHEAF
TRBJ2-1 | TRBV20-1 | SASPRQGNEQF
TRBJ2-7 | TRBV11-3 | ASSLNFGSLYEQY
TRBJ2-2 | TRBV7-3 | ASSRDTNTGELF
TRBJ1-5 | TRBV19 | ASSISGGNQPQH
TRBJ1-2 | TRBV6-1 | ASSEDGGVGYT
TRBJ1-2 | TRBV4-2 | ASSQEMRANYGYT
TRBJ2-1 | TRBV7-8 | ASIASYNEQF
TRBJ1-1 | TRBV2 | ASSPLGQVNTEAF
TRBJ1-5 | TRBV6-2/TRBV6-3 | ASSWDNNQPQH
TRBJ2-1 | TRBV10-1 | ASSDLGLAENNEQF
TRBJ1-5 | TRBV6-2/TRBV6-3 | ASSYYTGTGAYSNQPQH
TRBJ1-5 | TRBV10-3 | AISETEGQPQH